These 21 T cell receptor beta chains came from one sample sequenced in a study of T cell responses to AZD1222 COVID-19 vaccine. Measured with immunoSEQ multiplex PCR; TCRdb has only the in-frame clones, and not every one. This table has 90,000 to 150,000 clones, less than 95% appearing once. This specimen consisted of peripheral blood, obtained on day 0 of AZD1222 vaccination. These receptors were obtained from an adult in good health.

This clone was observed once. The rearrangement uses TRBV27 and TRBJ2-3, with unresolved D. Trimming removed 4 bases from V and 5 bases from J, with 7 bases in between. CDR1 is MNHEY, CDR2 SMNVEV, per germline (reference sequence). This CDR3 has 12 amino acids. The CDR3 nucleotides read TGTGCCAGCAGTTATTCCGTAGATACGCAGTATTTT. Residues: CASSYSVDTQYF.

The genes are TRBV19 and TRBJ2-1; tentatively, D is TRBD1 or TRBD2 (7 bases each). CDR1 is LNHDA, CDR2 SQIVND, per germline (reference sequence). V was pared by 4 bases and J by 6 bases, with 22 bases between. This CDR3 is built from 17 residues. In DNA form, the CDR3 reads TGTGCCAGTAGTAGACAGGGAGGGAGTAAGGGAACCAATGAGCAGTTCTTC. Translated: CASSRQGGSKGTNEQFF. Filled out from reference TRBV19 and TRBJ2-1, the complete variable domain reads DGGITQSPKYLFRKEGQNVTLSCEQNLNHDAMYWYRQDPGQGLRLIYYSQIVNDFQKGDIAEGYSVSREKKESFPLTVTSAQKNPTAFYLCASSRQGGSKGTNEQFFGPGTRLTVL.

The rearrangement uses TRBV30 and TRBJ2-7, with unresolved D. CDR3 length: 14 amino acids. V lost 4 bases and J lost 2, with 15 bases in between. CDR1 is GTSNPN, CDR2 SVGIG, per germline (reference sequence). For the CDR3, the DNA is TGTGCCTGGAAGTCGACTCTCAATGCCTACGAGCAGTACTTC. Translated: CAWKSTLNAYEQYF.

This rearrangement joins TRBV11-1 to TRBJ1-6, with D unclear. The CDR3 consists of 14 residues. CDR1 and CDR2 (germline): SGHAT, FQDESV (reference sequence). The V end was cut by 4 bases, the J end by 8 bases, with 12 bases between. The CDR3: CASSSEWKDSPLHF. The CDR3 coding sequence is TGTGCCAGCAGCTCCGAGTGGAAGGATTCACCCCTCCACTTT.

The chain combines TRBV3-1 (or the pseudogene TRBV3-2) with TRBJ1-2; D remains unclear. The germline gives CDR1 LGHDT, CDR2 YNNKEL (reference sequence). The CDR3 has 15 amino acids. The V end was cut by 0 bases, the J end by 4 bases, with 12 bases between. CDR3 DNA: TGTGCCAGCAGCCAAGAAGCCGGGTTGGGCTATGGCTACACCTTC. It yields the protein CASSQEAGLGYGYTF.

V and J are TRBV19 and TRBJ1-2; D is perhaps TRBD1 (5 bases). This CDR3 comprises 12 residues. V was cut by 6 bases and J by 13 bases, with 18 bases left in between. Germline V gives CDR1 LNHDA, CDR2 SQIVND (reference sequence). The CDR3 DNA sequence: TGTGCCAGTAGGGGACCCTCGATGGGGGGCACCTTC. Amino acids: CASRGPSMGGTF.

This chain connects TRBV28 to TRBJ2-5; unclear D gene. Germline lookup yields CDR1 MDHEN and CDR2 SYDVKM. The CDR3 extends over 15 amino acids. Deletions cut 6 bases from V and 3 bases from J, with 17 bases between. The CDR3: CASRILSGGKETQYF. The CDR3 DNA reads TGTGCCAGCAGGATACTTAGTGGCGGAAAAGAGACCCAGTACTTC.

The chain recombines TRBV19 with TRBJ1-2, with D possibly TRBD1 on 6 matching bases. Between the trimmed V and J ends, which lost 3 bases and 8 bases, there was a span of 10 bases. Germline CDR1 is LNHDA and CDR2 is SQIVND (reference sequence). The CDR3 is 12 amino acids. The CDR3 sequence: CASSMEDRGYTF. CDR3 in DNA: TGTGCCAGTAGTATGGAGGACAGAGGCTACACCTTC.

The chain couples TRBV28 to TRBJ1-1; the D gene is possibly TRBD1 (6 bases). Trimming left V 0 bases short and J 3 bases short, with 11 bases between. This CDR3 has 15 residues. The V gene's germline CDR1 is MDHEN and CDR2 SYDVKM. The CDR3: CASSLWTNRDTEAFF. In DNA form, the CDR3 reads TGTGCCAGCAGTTTATGGACCAACAGGGACACTGAAGCTTTCTTT. Drawing the rest from reference TRBV28 and TRBJ1-1, the complete variable domain is DVKVTQSSRYLVKRTGEKVFLECVQDMDHENMFWYRQDPGLGLRLIYFSYDVKMKEKGDIPEGYSVSREKKERFSLILESASTNQTSMYLCASSLWTNRDTEAFFGQGTRLTVV.

The chain couples TRBV6-5 to TRBJ2-3, with 10 bases aligning to TRBD2. Germline V gene lookup returns CDR1 MNHEY and CDR2 SVGAGI. The CDR3 is 14 residues long. J gave up 7 bases and V 6 bases, and 7 bases lay outside the gene matches. The CDR3 reads CASRTSGTQHTQYF. Written as DNA, the CDR3 is TGTGCCAGCAGAACTAGCGGGACTCAGCATACGCAGTATTTT.

This rearrangement joins TRBV6-5 to TRBJ2-4; D not resolved. V dropped 8 bases and J dropped 1 base, with 12 bases sitting between them. CDR1 MNHEY and CDR2 SVGAGI come from the germline V gene. The CDR3 has 14 amino acids. The CDR3 region has the DNA TGTGCCAGCGCTCCCCGTGGGGCCAAAAACATTCAGTACTTC. Its protein is CASAPRGAKNIQYF.

The CDR3 bases are TGTGCCTGGAGTGTCAGGTTCATGAACACTGAAGCTTTCTTT. This gives the protein CAWSVRFMNTEAFF. The V call is TRBV30, the J call TRBJ1-1, with no clear D. The CDR3 runs to 14 residues. Germline assignment: CDR1 GTSNPN and CDR2 SVGIG (reference sequence). The V end lost 0 bases, the J end lost 0 bases, and 8 bases lay between the germline ends.

V gene TRBV27 combines with J gene TRBJ1-6; weak D call: TRBD1 (6 bases). With 3 bases removed from V and 7 bases from J, the gap between germline ends came to 10 bases. This CDR3 has 14 residues. Germline lookup yields CDR1 MNHEY and CDR2 SMNVEV (reference sequence). CDR3 nucleotide sequence: TGTGCCAGCAGTTTTTGGGACAACAATTCACCCCTCCACTTT. This codes for CASSFWDNNSPLHF.

The chain carries TRBV11-1 and TRBJ2-3; D gene unclear. Trimming took off 2 bases at V and 2 bases at J, with 8 bases between the two ends. The CDR3 extends over 14 amino acids. The germline V gene encodes CDR1 SGHAT and CDR2 FQDESV (reference sequence). The CDR3 protein is CASSLTVHTDTQYF. CDR3 nucleotides: TGTGCCAGCAGCTTAACCGTACACACAGATACGCAGTATTTT.

The rearrangement joins TRBV30 to TRBJ1-5; 7 positions match TRBD1. The V and J ends lost 6 bases and 3 bases, in that order; junction bases with no gene match: 14. This CDR3 has 16 amino acids. Germline-derived CDR1 and CDR2 are GTSNPN and SVGIG (reference sequence). CDR3 sequence: CACNYPGQVFNQPQHF. CDR3 bases: TGTGCCTGCAACTACCCCGGACAGGTCTTCAATCAGCCCCAGCATTTT. Full variable domain (rest looked up from reference TRBV30 and TRBJ1-5): SQTIHQWPATLVQPVGSPLSLECTVEGTSNPNLYWYRQAAGRGLQLLFYSVGIGQISSEVPQNLSASRPQDRQFILSSKKLLLSDSGFYLCACNYPGQVFNQPQHFGDGTRLSIL.

The chain couples TRBV3-1 (or the pseudogene TRBV3-2) to TRBJ1-1, with D maybe TRBD1 (5 bases). This CDR3 comprises 14 residues. Germline V lookup: CDR1 LGHDT, CDR2 YNNKEL (reference sequence). Trimming removed 2 bases from V and 5 bases from J, with 12 bases in between. The CDR3 loop reads CASSQQGGETEAFF. The CDR3 DNA is TGTGCCAGCAGCCAACAGGGTGGGGAGACTGAAGCTTTCTTT.

The rearrangement uses TRBV29-1 and TRBJ2-2; D possibly corresponds to TRBD1 (5 bases). The CDR3 runs to 14 residues. Trimming took 4 bases from V and 5 from J, leaving 14 bases between them. Germline lookup yields CDR1 SQVTM and CDR2 ANQGSEA. The CDR3 DNA reads TGCAGCGTTGTTCAGGGATTTGGGACCGGGGAGCTGTTTTTT. The encoded protein is CSVVQGFGTGELFF.

The rearrangement links TRBV20-1 to TRBJ2-7; D ambiguous. The CDR3 extends over 11 amino acids. Trimming took off 6 bases at V and 0 bases at J, with 6 bases between the two ends. Germline loops: CDR1 DFQATT, CDR2 SNEGSKA (reference sequence). CDR3 sequence reads: CSAEHSYEQYF. In DNA, the CDR3 is TGCAGTGCCGAGCACTCCTACGAGCAGTACTTC.

The J gene is TRBJ1-1, the V gene TRBV5-4, with unresolved D. Germline V CDR1 and CDR2: SGHNT, YYREEE (reference sequence). The length of the CDR3 is 14 residues. Trimming removed 7 bases at V and 0 bases at J, with 13 bases between. This CDR3 reads CASGRTDMNTEAFF. The CDR3 DNA reads TGTGCCAGCGGGCGGACGGATATGAACACTGAAGCTTTCTTT.

The chain carries TRBV19 and TRBJ1-5; D is perhaps TRBD1 (6 bases). V was clipped by 7 bases and J by 2 bases, with 12 bases between them. The CDR3 length is 14 residues. In germline, CDR1 is LNHDA, CDR2 SQIVND (reference sequence). CDR3 nucleotides: TGTGCCAGTAATTTTTCAGGGGGCAATCAGCCCCAGCATTTT. Its translation: CASNFSGGNQPQHF.

The chain joins TRBV7-9 to TRBJ2-7; TRBD1 might be the D (6 bases). Germline assignment: CDR1 SEHNR and CDR2 FQNEAQ (reference sequence). V was clipped by 5 bases and J by 5 bases, with 13 bases between them. The CDR3 runs to 13 residues. This CDR3 is CASSQQGFNEQYF. CDR3 nucleotide sequence: TGTGCCAGCAGCCAACAGGGTTTCAACGAGCAGTACTTC.